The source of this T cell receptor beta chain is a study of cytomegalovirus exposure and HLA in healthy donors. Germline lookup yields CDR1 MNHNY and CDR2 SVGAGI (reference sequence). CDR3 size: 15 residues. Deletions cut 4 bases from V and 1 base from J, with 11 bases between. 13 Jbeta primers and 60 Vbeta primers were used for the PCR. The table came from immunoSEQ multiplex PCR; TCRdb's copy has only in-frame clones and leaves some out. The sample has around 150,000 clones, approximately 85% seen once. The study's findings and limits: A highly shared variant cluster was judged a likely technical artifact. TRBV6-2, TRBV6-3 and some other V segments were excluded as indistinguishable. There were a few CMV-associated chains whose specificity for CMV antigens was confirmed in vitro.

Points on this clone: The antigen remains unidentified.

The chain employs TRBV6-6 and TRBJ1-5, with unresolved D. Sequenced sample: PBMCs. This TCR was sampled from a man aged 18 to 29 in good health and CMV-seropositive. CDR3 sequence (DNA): TGTGCCAGCAGTTCGGTGAAGGAGAGCAATCAGCCCCAGCATTTT. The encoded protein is CASSSVKESNQPQHF.